This T cell receptor beta chain was sequenced in a study of response to subunit inactivated influenza vaccine. TCRdb recomputed calls from the RT-PCR reads with MiXCR, one row per CDR3 protein. The sample includes hundreds of thousands of distinct CDR3 sequences, approximately 10% seen only once; the top ten take about 10%. The CDR3 contains 18 residues. The V gene end was trimmed by 4 bases and the J gene end by 3 bases; junction bases not matched to a gene: 10. Germline CDR1 reads SGHAT; CDR2 reads FQDESV (reference sequence). These data were likewise used in another study, on T cells expressing NK-cell markers. That source reports: Scientists made TCR beta cDNA using 5'RACE template switching with UMIs. HCMV seropositivity marked most of the eight sequenced donors; one was seronegative.

This sample comprised PBMCs from blood, obtained on the day of vaccination. The chain links TRBV11-1 to TRBJ2-5; 14 bases match TRBD2. The receptor was isolated from a man aged 50-59 years who received an inactivated influenza vaccine. CDR3 in amino acids: CASSSGTSGRQGEETQYF. CDR3 bases: TGTGCCAGCAGCTCCGGGACTAGCGGGAGACAGGGTGAAGAGACCCAGTACTTC.